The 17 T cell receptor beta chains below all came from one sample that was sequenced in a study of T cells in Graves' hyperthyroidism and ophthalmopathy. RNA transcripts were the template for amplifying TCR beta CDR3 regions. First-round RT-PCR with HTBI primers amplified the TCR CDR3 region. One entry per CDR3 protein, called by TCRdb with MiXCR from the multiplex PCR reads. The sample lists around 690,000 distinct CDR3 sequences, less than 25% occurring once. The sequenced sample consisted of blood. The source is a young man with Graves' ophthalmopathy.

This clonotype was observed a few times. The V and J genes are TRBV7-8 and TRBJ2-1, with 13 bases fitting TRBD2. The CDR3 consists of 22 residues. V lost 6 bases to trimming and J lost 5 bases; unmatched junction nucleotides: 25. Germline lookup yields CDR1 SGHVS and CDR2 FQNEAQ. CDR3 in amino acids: CASRPGIRQGGGTSGTNNEQFF. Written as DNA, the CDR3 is TGTGCCAGCAGGCCGGGGATCAGACAGGGCGGAGGGACTAGCGGGACCAACAATGAGCAGTTCTTC.

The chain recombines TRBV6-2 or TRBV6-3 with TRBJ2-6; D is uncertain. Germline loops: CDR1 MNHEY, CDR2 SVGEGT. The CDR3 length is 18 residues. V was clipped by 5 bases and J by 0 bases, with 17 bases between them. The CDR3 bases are TGTGCCAGCAGTCAATGGACCTCCAGATTCTCTGGGGCCAACGTCCTGACTTTC. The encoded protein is CASSQWTSRFSGANVLTF.

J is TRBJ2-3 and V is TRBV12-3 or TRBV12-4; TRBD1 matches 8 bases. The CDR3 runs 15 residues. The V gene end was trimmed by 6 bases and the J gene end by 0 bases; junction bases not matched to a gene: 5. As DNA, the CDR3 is TGTGCCAGCAGCCGACAGGGGTTTAGCACAGATACGCAGTATTTT. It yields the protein CASSRQGFSTDTQYF.

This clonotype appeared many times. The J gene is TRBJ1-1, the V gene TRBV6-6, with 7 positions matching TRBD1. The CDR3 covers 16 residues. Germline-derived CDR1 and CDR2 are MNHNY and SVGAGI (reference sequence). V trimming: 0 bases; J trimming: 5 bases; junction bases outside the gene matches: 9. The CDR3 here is CASSYSRGGGRTEAFF. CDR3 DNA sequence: TGTGCCAGCAGTTACTCGAGAGGGGGCGGGCGGACTGAAGCTTTCTTT.

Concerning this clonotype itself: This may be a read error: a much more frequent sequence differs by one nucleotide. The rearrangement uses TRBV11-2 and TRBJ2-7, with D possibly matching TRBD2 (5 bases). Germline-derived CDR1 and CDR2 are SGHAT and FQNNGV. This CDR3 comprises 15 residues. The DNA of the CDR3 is TGTGCCAGCAGCCTCGAGGGCAGCAACTCCCACGAGCAGTACTTC. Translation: CASSLEGSNSHEQYF.

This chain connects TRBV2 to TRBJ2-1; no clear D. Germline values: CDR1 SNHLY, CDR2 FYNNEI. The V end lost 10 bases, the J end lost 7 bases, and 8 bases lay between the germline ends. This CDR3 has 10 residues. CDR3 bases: TGTGCCACCGGACGGAATGAGCAGTTCTTC. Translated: CATGRNEQFF.

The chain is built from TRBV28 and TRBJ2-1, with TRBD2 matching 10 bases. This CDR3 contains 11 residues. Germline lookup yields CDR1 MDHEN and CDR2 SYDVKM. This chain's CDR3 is CASGGGAGLFF. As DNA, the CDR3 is TGTGCAAGCGGGGGGGGGGCCGGTTTGTTCTTC.

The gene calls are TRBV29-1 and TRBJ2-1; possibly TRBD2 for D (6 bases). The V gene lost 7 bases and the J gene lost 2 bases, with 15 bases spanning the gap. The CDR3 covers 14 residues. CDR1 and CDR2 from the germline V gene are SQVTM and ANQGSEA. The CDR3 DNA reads TGCAGCGCCCCCGGGACTGATGCCTACAATGAGCAGTTCTTC. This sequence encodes CSAPGTDAYNEQFF.

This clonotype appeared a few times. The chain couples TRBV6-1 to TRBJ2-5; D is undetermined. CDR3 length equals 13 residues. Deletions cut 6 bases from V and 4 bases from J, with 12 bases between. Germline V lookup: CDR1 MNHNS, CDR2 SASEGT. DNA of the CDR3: TGTGCCAGCAGACCGGACGGGCCAGAGACCCAGTACTTC. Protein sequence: CASRPDGPETQYF.

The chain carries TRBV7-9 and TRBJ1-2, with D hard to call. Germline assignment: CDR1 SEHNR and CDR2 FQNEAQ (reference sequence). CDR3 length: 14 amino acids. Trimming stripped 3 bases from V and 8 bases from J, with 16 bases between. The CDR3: CASSFAPAARGYTF. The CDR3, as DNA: TGTGCCAGCAGCTTCGCCCCGGCCGCTCGGGGCTACACCTTC.

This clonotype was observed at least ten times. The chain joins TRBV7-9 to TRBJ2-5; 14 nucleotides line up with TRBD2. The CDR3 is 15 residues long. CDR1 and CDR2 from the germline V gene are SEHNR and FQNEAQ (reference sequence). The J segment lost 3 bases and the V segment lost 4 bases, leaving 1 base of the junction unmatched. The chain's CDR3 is CASSWTSGRKETQYF. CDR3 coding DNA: TGTGCCAGCAGCTGGACTAGCGGGAGGAAAGAGACCCAGTACTTC. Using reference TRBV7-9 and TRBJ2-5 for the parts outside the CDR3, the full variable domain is DTGVSQNPRHKITKRGQNVTFRCDPISEHNRLYWYRQTLGQGPEFLTYFQNEAQLEKSRLLSDRFSAERPKGSFSTLEIQRTEQGDSAMYLCASSWTSGRKETQYFGPGTRLLVL.

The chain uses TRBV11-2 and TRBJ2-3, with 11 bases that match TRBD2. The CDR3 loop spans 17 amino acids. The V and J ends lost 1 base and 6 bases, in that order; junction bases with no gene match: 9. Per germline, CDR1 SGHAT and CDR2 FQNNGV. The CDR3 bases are TGTGCCAGCAGCTTAGGGGGGCTACTAGCGGGAGTGGATACGCAGTATTTT. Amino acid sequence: CASSLGGLLAGVDTQYF.

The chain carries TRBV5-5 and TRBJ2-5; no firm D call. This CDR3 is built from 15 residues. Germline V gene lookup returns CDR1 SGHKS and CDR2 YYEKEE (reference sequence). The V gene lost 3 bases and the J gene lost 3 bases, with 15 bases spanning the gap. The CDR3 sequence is CASSWAPGPEETQYF. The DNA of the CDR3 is TGTGCCAGCAGCTGGGCACCGGGCCCCGAAGAGACCCAGTACTTC.

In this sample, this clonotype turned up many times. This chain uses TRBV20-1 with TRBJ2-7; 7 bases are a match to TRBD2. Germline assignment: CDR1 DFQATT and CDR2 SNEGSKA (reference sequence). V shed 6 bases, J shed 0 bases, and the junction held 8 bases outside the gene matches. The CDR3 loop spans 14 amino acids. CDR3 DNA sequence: TGCAGTGCCGCACGGGGGGTCGCCTCCTACGAGCAGTACTTC. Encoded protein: CSAARGVASYEQYF.

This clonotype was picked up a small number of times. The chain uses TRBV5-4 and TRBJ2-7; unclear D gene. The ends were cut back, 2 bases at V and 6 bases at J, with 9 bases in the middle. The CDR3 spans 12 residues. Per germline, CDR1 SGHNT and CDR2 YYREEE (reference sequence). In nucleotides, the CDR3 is TGTGCCAGCAGCTTCCCGGTGTCCGAGCAGTACTTC. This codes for CASSFPVSEQYF.

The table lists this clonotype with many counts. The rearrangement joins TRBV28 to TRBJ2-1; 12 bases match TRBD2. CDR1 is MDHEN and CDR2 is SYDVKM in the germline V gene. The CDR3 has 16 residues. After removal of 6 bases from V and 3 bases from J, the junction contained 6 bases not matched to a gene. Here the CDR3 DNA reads TGTGCCAGCAGATCGCCTAGCGGGAGGGGCTACAATGAGCAGTTCTTC. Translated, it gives CASRSPSGRGYNEQFF.

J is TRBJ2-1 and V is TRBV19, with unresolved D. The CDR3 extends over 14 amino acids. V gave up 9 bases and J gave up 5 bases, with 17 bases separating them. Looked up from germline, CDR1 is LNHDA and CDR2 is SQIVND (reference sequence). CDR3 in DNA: TGTGCCAGCACCTTTAACCTCCTTAACAATGAGCAGTTCTTC. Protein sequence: CASTFNLLNNEQFF.